The 29 T cell receptor beta chains below come from one sample, sequenced in a study of vaccination and CD4 T cells after COVID-19. CD4+ T cells that had been cultured provided DNA sequenced with the Oncomine TCR Beta short-read assay. One entry per CDR3 protein, called by TCRdb with MiXCR from the PCR reads. In the table there are approximately 12,000 distinct CDR3 sequences, 25% to 30% of which are singletons. The treatment is: roughly 10-day PBMC culture with coronavirus spike peptide pools or control peptides (ViraFEST assay). Their antigens remain unidentified. The sequences come from CD4+ T cells from blood, cultured in vitro, collected before SARS-CoV-2 vaccination. The receptors shown here come from a human donor who received a COVID-19 vaccine.

This clonotype has only a few counts. The genes are TRBV12-3 or TRBV12-4 and TRBJ2-4, with unresolved D. This CDR3 has 15 residues. V gave up 5 bases and J gave up 7 bases, with 18 bases separating them. For the CDR3, the DNA is TGTGCCAGCAGTCCAGTGCGTAGTTTTCAGAACATTCAGTACTTC. This sequence encodes CASSPVRSFQNIQYF.

This clonotype was observed a few times. The rearrangement links TRBV19 to TRBJ2-2, with 9 nucleotides matching TRBD2. The trim removed 1 base at V and 0 bases at J, leaving 9 bases unmatched. This CDR3 spans 19 amino acids. The germline V gene encodes CDR1 LNHDA and CDR2 SQIVND (reference sequence). The CDR3 here is CASSIAAGGPLPNTGELFF. The CDR3 DNA is TGTGCCAGTAGTATAGCGGCGGGGGGGCCCCTACCGAACACCGGGGAGCTGTTTTTT.

As for this clonotype: A much larger clone is a single base away; this may be a read error. This chain links TRBV27 with TRBJ2-5, with unresolved D. From germline, CDR1 is MNHEY and CDR2 SMNVEV (reference sequence). The CDR3 covers 15 residues. V gave up 1 base and J gave up 2 bases, with 11 bases separating them. DNA for the CDR3: TGTGCCAGCAGTTTATTCAGCCGTCCTCAAGAGACCCAGTACTTC. This encodes CASSLFSRPQETQYF.

The V call is TRBV2, the J call TRBJ1-5; the match to TRBD1 covers 9 bases. The CDR3 has 16 amino acids. With V trimmed by 3 bases and J by 3 bases, 6 bases remained unmatched. CDR1 is SNHLY and CDR2 is FYNNEI in the germline V gene. The CDR3 region is CASSEFRTGVNQPQHF. The CDR3 nucleotides read TGTGCCAGCAGTGAGTTCCGGACAGGGGTCAATCAGCCCCAGCATTTT.

In its sample, this clonotype was seen a few times. This chain links TRBV23-1 with TRBJ1-2; D gene uncertain. TRBV23-1 is noted as an ORF with a role that remains uncertain. This CDR3 is built from 17 residues. The ends were cut back, 0 bases at V and 2 bases at J, with 16 bases in the middle. CDR3 nucleotide sequence: TGCGCCAGCAGTCAATCCCTATCCCCGGGCGCGAACTATGGCTACACCTTC. Translation gives CASSQSLSPGANYGYTF.

J is TRBJ2-1 and V is TRBV7-9; a weak D match, TRBD1 (6 bases). The ends were cut back, 0 bases at V and 11 bases at J, with 8 bases in the middle. The CDR3 is 12 residues long. Per the germline V gene, CDR1 is SEHNR and CDR2 is FQNEAQ (reference sequence). The CDR3 is CASSLAGQKQFF. The CDR3 region has the DNA TGTGCCAGCAGCTTAGCAGGACAGAAGCAGTTCTTC.

The chain joins TRBV5-4 to TRBJ2-3, with 7 bases lining up with TRBD1. Germline V CDR1 and CDR2: SGHNT, YYREEE (reference sequence). Trimming took 4 bases from V and 1 from J; bases not matched to a gene: 12. The CDR3 sequence is 17 residues long. For the CDR3, the DNA is TGTGCCAGCAGCGCCCGGGACAGCCACTATGGCACAGATACGCAGTATTTT. It specifies CASSARDSHYGTDTQYF.

The CDR3 nucleotides are TGTGCCAGTAGTTTCCACAGGGACTCTGGGGCCAACGTCCTGACTTTC. This codes for CASSFHRDSGANVLTF. J is TRBJ2-6 and V is TRBV19; the D gene is possibly TRBD1 (6 bases). Deletions cut 5 bases from V and 0 bases from J, with 11 bases between. Germline V gene sequence: CDR1 LNHDA, CDR2 SQIVND (reference sequence). The CDR3 loop spans 16 amino acids.

This clonotype came up a few times. The chain couples TRBV6-1 to TRBJ1-5; D is unclear. The CDR3 runs to 11 residues. Germline V CDR1 and CDR2: MNHNS, SASEGT. V lost 5 bases, J lost 3 bases, and 2 bases lay in between. The CDR3 sequence: CASSINQPQHF. The CDR3, as DNA: TGTGCCAGCAGTATCAATCAGCCCCAGCATTTT.

In its sample, this clonotype was seen a few times. The chain combines TRBV7-3 with TRBJ1-3; a weak D match, TRBD1 (5 bases). The CDR3 is 15 residues long. Trimming removed 0 bases at V and 1 base at J, with 7 bases between. In germline, CDR1 is SGHTA, CDR2 FQGTGA. CDR3: CASSLTGRSGNTIYF. DNA of the CDR3: TGTGCCAGCAGCTTAACGGGACGGTCTGGAAACACCATATATTTT.

V and J are TRBV18 and TRBJ2-5, with 9 nucleotides matching TRBD1. The length of the CDR3 is 17 residues. J lost 4 bases, V lost 5 bases, and 14 bases had no gene match. Per germline, CDR1 KGHSH and CDR2 LQKENI. CDR3: CASSDDRGTILGETQYF. The CDR3 bases are TGTGCCAGCTCAGACGACAGGGGGACGATACTTGGAGAGACCCAGTACTTC.

This chain connects TRBV10-3 to TRBJ2-3; unclear D gene. The V gene lost 6 bases and the J gene lost 0 bases, with 13 bases spanning the gap. CDR3 length: 15 amino acids. Germline V lookup: CDR1 ENHRY, CDR2 SYGVKD. The CDR3 protein is CAISKGEVSTDTQYF. The CDR3 DNA follows: TGTGCCATCAGCAAAGGAGAGGTAAGCACAGATACGCAGTATTTT.

This clonotype was counted between two and nine times. The chain carries TRBV20-1 and TRBJ2-1; possibly TRBD1 for D (5 bases). Per the germline V gene, CDR1 is DFQATT and CDR2 is SNEGSKA (reference sequence). This CDR3 comprises 11 residues. Trimming stripped 4 bases from V and 6 bases from J, with 7 bases between. The CDR3 loop reads CSAIQGNEQFF. CDR3 coding DNA: TGCAGTGCTATCCAGGGCAATGAGCAGTTCTTC.

The rearrangement links TRBV20-1 to TRBJ2-1; 10 bases match TRBD1. The CDR3 has 14 residues. Germline CDR1 reads DFQATT; CDR2 reads SNEGSKA (reference sequence). The V and J ends lost 6 bases and 6 bases, in that order; junction bases with no gene match: 8. The CDR3 sequence: CSADRQGAGNEQFF. The DNA for the CDR3 is TGCAGTGCCGATCGACAGGGGGCTGGCAATGAGCAGTTCTTC.

This chain links TRBV6-2 or TRBV6-3 with TRBJ2-2; no definite D call. Germline V gives CDR1 MNHEY, CDR2 SVGEGT. The CDR3 spans 13 residues. Trimming shortened V by 8 bases and J by 0 bases, and 7 bases separated the two germline ends. Here the CDR3 DNA reads TGTGCCAGCGCGGCTACGAACACCGGGGAGCTGTTTTTT. This encodes CASAATNTGELFF.

The V call is TRBV19, the J call TRBJ2-7; no clear D. V dropped 4 bases and J dropped 0 bases, with 7 bases sitting between them. Germline values: CDR1 LNHDA, CDR2 SQIVND (reference sequence). This CDR3 has 13 amino acids. The CDR3 bases are TGTGCCAGTAGTAAAAGGAGCTCCTACGAGCAGTACTTC. This translates into CASSKRSSYEQYF.

This clonotype was detected only a few times. V and J are TRBV20-1 and TRBJ1-2, with 7 positions matching TRBD1. The ends lost 3 bases at V and 7 bases at J; junction bases unmatched: 17. CDR1 and CDR2 from the germline V gene are DFQATT and SNEGSKA (reference sequence). CDR3 length: 16 amino acids. The CDR3 region is CSASSFARQGGVGYTF. The CDR3, as DNA: TGCAGTGCTAGCAGCTTTGCCCGACAGGGAGGGGTTGGCTACACCTTC.

This chain joins TRBV19 and TRBJ2-5; D may match TRBD1 or TRBD2 (5 bases each). V shed 7 bases and J shed 2 bases, with 14 bases lying between them. The CDR3 sequence is 14 residues long. The germline V gene encodes CDR1 LNHDA and CDR2 SQIVND (reference sequence). The CDR3, as DNA: TGTGCCAGTAAGACGGGGACCGAGCAAGAGACCCAGTACTTC. Protein product: CASKTGTEQETQYF. The variable domain in full, completed from reference TRBV19 and TRBJ2-5, reads DGGITQSPKYLFRKEGQNVTLSCEQNLNHDAMYWYRQDPGQGLRLIYYSQIVNDFQKGDIAEGYSVSREKKESFPLTVTSAQKNPTAFYLCASKTGTEQETQYFGPGTRLLVL.

The chain recombines TRBV20-1 with TRBJ2-3, with 12 bases fitting TRBD2. CDR1 is DFQATT, CDR2 SNEGSKA, per germline (reference sequence). The CDR3 totals 14 residues. The trim removed 5 bases at V and 7 bases at J, leaving 7 bases unmatched. The DNA of the CDR3 is TGCAGTGCTCCCCTGACTAGCGGGGGATATACGCAGTATTTT. This translates into CSAPLTSGGYTQYF.

The V and J genes are TRBV15 and TRBJ1-2; TRBD1 matches 9 bases. With V trimmed by 4 bases and J by 2 bases, 2 bases remained unmatched. CDR1 and CDR2 from the germline V gene are LNHNV and YYDKDF (reference sequence). The CDR3 is 14 amino acids. The CDR3 DNA is TGTGCCACCAGCATGGGGACAGGGAACTATGGCTACACCTTC. Translated: CATSMGTGNYGYTF.

The rearrangement joins TRBV2 to TRBJ2-7; 12 bases match TRBD2. Germline lookup yields CDR1 SNHLY and CDR2 FYNNEI. Trimming cost V 4 bases and J 5 bases; bases outside gene matches: 3. There are 14 residues in the CDR3. The DNA of the CDR3 is TGTGCCAGCAGTGTTCTAGCGGGGGGGCACGAGCAGTACTTC. Protein: CASSVLAGGHEQYF.

This clonotype was seen a few times. The J gene is TRBJ2-3, the V gene TRBV5-1, with TRBD2 identical over 13 bases. The CDR3 runs to 16 residues. V was pared by 3 bases and J by 2 bases, with 3 bases of the junction left unmatched. The germline V gene has CDR1 SGHRS and CDR2 YFSETQ. The CDR3, as DNA: TGCGCCAGCAGCTCACTAGCGGGGGGGGCCACAGATACGCAGTATTTT. It translates to CASSSLAGGATDTQYF.

In its sample, this clonotype was seen a few times. The genes are TRBV24-1 and TRBJ2-1, with TRBD2 matching over 16 bases. The CDR3 contains 17 residues. The ends lost 1 base at V and 7 bases at J; junction bases unmatched: 3. Germline V gene lookup returns CDR1 KGHDR and CDR2 SFDVKD. The CDR3 here is CATSDFRGLAGGNEQFF. Written as DNA, the CDR3 is TGTGCCACCAGTGATTTTAGGGGACTAGCGGGGGGGAATGAGCAGTTCTTC.

This clonotype was seen a few times. The J gene is TRBJ1-5, the V gene TRBV7-9, with D hard to call. V was shortened by 5 bases and J by 3 bases, with 8 bases between the two germline ends. The length of the CDR3 is 13 residues. Germline values: CDR1 SEHNR, CDR2 FQNEAQ (reference sequence). CDR3 sequence (DNA): TGTGCCAGCAGCGCATACTTCAATCAGCCCCAGCATTTT. This gives the protein CASSAYFNQPQHF.

The V gene is TRBV5-4, the J gene TRBJ2-7; D may be TRBD1 (5 bases). The length of the CDR3 is 15 residues. Germline CDR1 reads SGHNT; CDR2 reads YYREEE (reference sequence). Deletions cut 5 bases from V and 7 bases from J, with 22 bases between. CDR3: CASRTATATYEEQYF. The CDR3 DNA reads TGTGCCAGCAGAACCGCGACAGCTACCTACGAAGAGCAGTACTTC.

The genes are TRBV12-3 or TRBV12-4 and TRBJ1-5; 9 bases match TRBD1. This CDR3 spans 16 amino acids. V shed 6 bases and J 2 bases; nucleotides not matched to a gene: 8. CDR3 nucleotide sequence: TGTGCCAGCAGACAGGGGGCCAGAAAGGGCAATCAGCCCCAGCATTTT. Protein sequence: CASRQGARKGNQPQHF.

This clonotype was seen more than once but under ten times. The chain combines TRBV21-1 with TRBJ2-1; the DNA was not used to check the table's D call, TRBD2. TRBV21-1 is a known pseudogene. There are 13 residues in the CDR3. CDR3 sequence: CASSAGLANEQFF. DNA for the CDR3: TGTGCCAGCAGTGCCGGACTAGCGAATGAGCAGTTCTTC.

This clonotype was seen only a few times. The gene calls are TRBV24-1 and TRBJ1-6; D is unresolved. The CDR3 is made up of 14 amino acids. Germline V lookup: CDR1 KGHDR, CDR2 SFDVKD. Deletions cut 4 bases from V and 7 bases from J, with 10 bases between. The CDR3 here is CATSDRGWNSPLHF. In nucleotides, the CDR3 is TGTGCCACCAGTGACCGAGGCTGGAATTCACCCCTCCACTTT.

The table lists this clonotype with a few counts. The V call is TRBV19, the J call TRBJ1-1; TRBD1 matches at 7 bases. After removal of 5 bases from V and 4 bases from J, the junction contained 7 bases not matched to a gene. Germline assignment: CDR1 LNHDA and CDR2 SQIVND (reference sequence). The CDR3 is 14 residues long. Here the CDR3 DNA reads TGTGCCAGTAGTTCGCACCCAGGGGGCACTGAAGCTTTCTTT. This codes for CASSSHPGGTEAFF.